This passage covers 24 T cell receptor beta chains from one sample sequenced in a study of OX40 agonist ivuxolimab in advanced cancers. Method: immunoSEQ multiplex PCR; TCRdb's copy keeps in-frame clones and lacks some. The table shows tens of thousands of clones, with approximately 90% occurring only once. This material consisted of CD4+ or CD8+ T cells sorted from blood, taken in a trial of the OX40 agonist ivuxolimab. The receptors stem from an adult with an advanced solid tumor such as melanoma, head and neck, liver or kidney cancer.

V is TRBV7-3 and J is TRBJ2-1; the match to TRBD2 covers 10 bases. The J segment lost 7 bases and the V segment lost 5 bases, leaving 11 bases of the junction unmatched. Germline values: CDR1 SGHTA, CDR2 FQGTGA. CDR3 length: 16 residues. CDR3 bases: TGTGCCAGCAGCATTCTTGGGGGACTAGCGTTGAATGAGCAGTTCTTC. Protein product: CASSILGGLALNEQFF. The full variable domain, in which reference TRBV7-3 and TRBJ2-1 provide the parts outside the CDR3, is GAGVSQTPSNKVTEKGKYVELRCDPISGHTALYWYRQSLGQGPEFLIYFQGTGAADDSGLPNDRFFAVRPEGSVSTLKIQRTERGDSAVYLCASSILGGLALNEQFFGPGTRLTVL.

The CDR3 is CASSPGSGELFF. The CDR3 bases are TGTGCCAGCAGCCCGGGGTCCGGGGAGCTGTTTTTT. V is TRBV9 and J is TRBJ2-2; tentative D call: TRBD2 (5 bases). CDR1 and CDR2 (germline): SGDLS, YYNGEE. This CDR3 has 12 residues. V lost 4 bases and J 6 bases, leaving 7 bases between the germline ends.

This chain connects TRBV4-1 to TRBJ1-1, with 7 bases lining up with TRBD1. Germline values: CDR1 MGHRA, CDR2 YSYEKL. V was pared by 4 bases and J by 1 base, with 3 bases of the junction left unmatched. The CDR3 spans 14 residues. This chain's CDR3 is CASSRGTENTEAFF. In nucleotides, the CDR3 is TGCGCCAGCAGCCGCGGGACAGAGAACACTGAAGCTTTCTTT.

The genes are TRBV28 and TRBJ1-3; no reliable D call. The CDR3 runs to 16 residues. The V gene lost 3 bases and the J gene lost 4 bases, with 16 bases spanning the gap. In germline, CDR1 is MDHEN, CDR2 SYDVKM. The CDR3 DNA reads as TGTGCCAGCAGTTTCTCAATAGCGGGCCCGGGAAACACCATATATTTT. It codes for CASSFSIAGPGNTIYF.

This CDR3 reads CASSQFGDTNEVEQYF. As DNA, the CDR3 is TGCGCCAGCAGCCAATTTGGGGACACTAACGAGGTGGAGCAGTACTTC. The genes are TRBV4-3 and TRBJ2-7, with D perhaps matching TRBD1 (6 bases). CDR1 is LGHNA and CDR2 is YSLEER in the germline V gene. This CDR3 comprises 16 residues. With 2 bases removed from V and 7 bases from J, the gap between germline ends came to 21 bases.

The CDR3 DNA reads TGTGCCAGCAGCTTAGGTGACGAGCAGTACTTC. Protein: CASSLGDEQYF. The chain is built from TRBV11-2 and TRBJ2-7; D is undetermined. V was cut by 1 base and J by 5 bases, with 3 bases left in between. Germline-derived CDR1 and CDR2 are SGHAT and FQNNGV. The CDR3 is 11 amino acids.

This clone was detected only once. The gene calls are TRBV6-5 and TRBJ1-1; D ambiguous. Germline V lookup: CDR1 MNHEY, CDR2 SVGAGI. V dropped 7 bases and J dropped 5 bases, with 20 bases sitting between them. The CDR3 extends over 15 amino acids. The DNA of the CDR3 is TGTGCCAGCAAACCGACTGGCGGCCACAGTACTGAAGCTTTCTTT. It translates to CASKPTGGHSTEAFF.

This chain joins TRBV6-6 and TRBJ1-2, with unresolved D. Deletions cut 2 bases from V and 0 bases from J, with 10 bases between. CDR3 length equals 15 residues. CDR1 MNHNY and CDR2 SVGAGI come from the germline V gene (reference sequence). For the CDR3, the DNA is TGTGCCAGCAGTTACGTGCCGGGCCCTAACTATGGCTACACCTTC. This translates into CASSYVPGPNYGYTF.

J is TRBJ2-2 and V is TRBV6-9; possibly TRBD1 or TRBD2 for D (6 bases each). Germline V gene lookup returns CDR1 MNHGY and CDR2 SVAAGI. There are 13 residues in the CDR3. Here the CDR3 reads CAGGQGDTGELFF. The DNA of the CDR3 is TGTGCAGGGGGGCAGGGAGACACCGGGGAGCTGTTTTTT.

V usage is TRBV19 and J usage is TRBJ2-7; TRBD2 aligns across 13 bases. The CDR3 totals 15 residues. J lost 3 bases, V lost 5 bases, and 4 bases had no gene match. Germline loops: CDR1 LNHDA, CDR2 SQIVND (reference sequence). CDR3 in amino acids: CASSPGLAGYYEQYF. The CDR3 coding sequence is TGTGCCAGTAGTCCGGGACTAGCGGGGTACTACGAGCAGTACTTC.

The V gene is TRBV5-6, the J gene TRBJ2-1; no clear D gene. V was cut by 7 bases and J by 10 bases, with 15 bases left in between. CDR1 is SGHDT and CDR2 is YYEEEE in the germline V gene. There are 12 residues in the CDR3. As DNA, the CDR3 is TGTGCCAGCTTAACCCCACTGGGGGAGCAGTTCTTC. This translates into CASLTPLGEQFF.

The V gene is TRBV7-9, the J gene TRBJ2-1; 8 bases fit TRBD2. Looked up from germline, CDR1 is SEHNR and CDR2 is FQNEAQ (reference sequence). J lost 0 bases, V lost 5 bases, and 6 bases had no gene match. The CDR3 consists of 16 residues. CDR3 region: CASSLRGGPSYNEQFF. Written as DNA, the CDR3 is TGTGCCAGCAGCCTCCGGGGGGGCCCCTCCTACAATGAGCAGTTCTTC. The full variable domain, with the rest looked up from reference TRBV7-9 and TRBJ2-1, is DTGVSQNPRHKITKRGQNVTFRCDPISEHNRLYWYRQTLGQGPEFLTYFQNEAQLEKSRLLSDRFSAERPKGSFSTLEIQRTEQGDSAMYLCASSLRGGPSYNEQFFGPGTRLTVL.

The CDR3 sequence is CASSQGTWDTQYF. CDR3 nucleotides: TGCGCCAGCAGCCAAGGAACCTGGGATACGCAGTATTTT. The chain employs TRBV4-3 and TRBJ2-3; D remains ambiguous. V was cut by 1 base and J by 6 bases, with 8 bases left in between. Germline CDR1 reads LGHNA; CDR2 reads YSLEER. This CDR3 is built from 13 residues.

This chain connects TRBV5-1 to TRBJ2-3; possibly TRBD2 for D (5 bases). This CDR3 spans 13 amino acids. V was shortened by 0 bases and J by 8 bases, with 10 bases between the two germline ends. Per germline, CDR1 SGHRS and CDR2 YFSETQ. CDR3 bases: TGCGCCAGCAGCTTGGATAGCGTCGGTACGCAGTATTTT. Its protein is CASSLDSVGTQYF.

This clone was detected once. V and J are TRBV5-6 and TRBJ2-1; TRBD2 aligns across 7 bases. Germline lookup yields CDR1 SGHDT and CDR2 YYEEEE. The CDR3 extends over 15 amino acids. Trimming took 3 bases from V and 3 from J; bases not matched to a gene: 6. DNA of the CDR3: TGTGCCAGCAGCTACCGGACTAGTCGCTACAATGAGCAGTTCTTC. Protein product: CASSYRTSRYNEQFF.

The CDR3 spells CAISERTGANEKLFF. CDR3 bases: TGTGCCATCAGTGAACGGACAGGGGCTAATGAAAAACTGTTTTTT. The V gene is TRBV10-3, the J gene TRBJ1-4, with 9 bases aligning to TRBD1. Germline lookup yields CDR1 ENHRY and CDR2 SYGVKD. This CDR3 region has 15 residues. J was trimmed by 3 bases and V by 3 bases; bases with no gene match: 2.

The chain links TRBV13 to TRBJ2-1; possible D gene TRBD2, 6 bases. Trimming removed 5 bases at V and 2 bases at J, with 22 bases between. The CDR3 is 18 residues long. The germline V gene encodes CDR1 PRHDT and CDR2 FYEKMQ (reference sequence). CDR3 sequence reads: CASSPRGISGTTYNEQFF. Here the CDR3 DNA reads TGTGCCAGCAGCCCAAGAGGGATTAGCGGAACTACCTACAATGAGCAGTTCTTC.

The chain joins TRBV19 to TRBJ1-1, with a possible D match to TRBD1 (6 bases). Between the trimmed V and J ends, which lost 7 bases and 4 bases, there was a span of 7 bases. The CDR3 sequence is 11 residues long. Germline V gene sequence: CDR1 LNHDA, CDR2 SQIVND (reference sequence). DNA for the CDR3: TGTGCCAGTAAGGGGGGCACTGAAGCTTTCTTT. Protein sequence: CASKGGTEAFF.

The V and J genes are TRBV29-1 and TRBJ2-5; a weak D match, TRBD2 (5 bases). This CDR3 has 13 residues. Germline V gives CDR1 SQVTM, CDR2 ANQGSEA. The ends were cut back, 7 bases at V and 2 bases at J, with 14 bases in the middle. CDR3 sequence: CSGLLTGQETQYF. CDR3 nucleotide sequence: TGCAGCGGACTACTGACTGGACAAGAGACCCAGTACTTC.

The genes are TRBV11-2 and TRBJ2-7; 14 nucleotides line up with TRBD2. V lost 5 bases to trimming and J lost 7 bases; unmatched junction nucleotides: 7. The CDR3 runs to 15 residues. The V gene's germline CDR1 is SGHAT and CDR2 FQNNGV. The CDR3 sequence: CASSPGTSGSDEQYF. CDR3 coding DNA: TGTGCCAGCAGCCCCGGGACTAGCGGGAGTGATGAGCAGTACTTC.

This clone was observed a few times. The rearrangement uses TRBV7-8 and TRBJ1-5, with 8 bases aligning to TRBD1. From germline, CDR1 is SGHVS and CDR2 FQNEAQ. The CDR3 has 15 residues. V dropped 2 bases and J dropped 7; count of bases not matched to a gene: 7. The CDR3 DNA reads as TGTGCCAGCAGCTTATGGACAGGGTCGGGGCAGCCCCAGCATTTT. Residues: CASSLWTGSGQPQHF.

The chain employs TRBV7-6 and TRBJ2-1; 8 bases agree with TRBD2. The J segment lost 0 bases and the V segment lost 2 bases, leaving 15 bases of the junction unmatched. Germline CDR1 and CDR2: SGHVS and FNYEAQ. This CDR3 contains 20 residues. CDR3 nucleotides: TGTGCCAGCAGCTTAACCCCGACCGAAGCGGGAGATATCTCCTACAATGAGCAGTTCTTC. It is translated as CASSLTPTEAGDISYNEQFF.

CDR3 bases: TGTGCCAGCAGCCCGGAGGGCCGAAGCACAGATACGCAGTATTTT. This translates into CASSPEGRSTDTQYF. The gene calls are TRBV5-4 and TRBJ2-3, with D possibly TRBD2 on 6 matching bases. The germline V gene has CDR1 SGHNT and CDR2 YYREEE (reference sequence). Trimming pared 4 bases from V and 0 bases from J, leaving 12 bases between. The CDR3 is 15 residues long.

The gene calls are TRBV4-1 and TRBJ2-1; 11 nucleotides agree with TRBD2. Germline assignment: CDR1 MGHRA and CDR2 YSYEKL. The CDR3 is 15 residues long. The J segment lost 4 bases and the V segment lost 5 bases, leaving 4 bases of the junction unmatched. The CDR3 nucleotides are TGCGCCAGCAGCTACGGGACTAGCGGATACAATGAGCAGTTCTTC. Translated: CASSYGTSGYNEQFF.